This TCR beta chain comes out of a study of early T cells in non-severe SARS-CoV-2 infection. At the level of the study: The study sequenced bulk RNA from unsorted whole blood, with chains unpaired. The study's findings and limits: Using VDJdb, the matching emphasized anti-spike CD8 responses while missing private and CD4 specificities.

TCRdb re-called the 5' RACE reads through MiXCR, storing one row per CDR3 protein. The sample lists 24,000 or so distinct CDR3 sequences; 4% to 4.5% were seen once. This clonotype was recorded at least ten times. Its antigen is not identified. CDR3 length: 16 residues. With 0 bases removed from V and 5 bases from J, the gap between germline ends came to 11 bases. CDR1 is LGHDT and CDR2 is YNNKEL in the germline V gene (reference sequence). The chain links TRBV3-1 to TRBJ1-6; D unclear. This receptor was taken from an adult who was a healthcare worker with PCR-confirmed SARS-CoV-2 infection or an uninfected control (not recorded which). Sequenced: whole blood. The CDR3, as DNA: TGTGCCAGCAGCCAAGACAGCCAGCTAAATAATTCACCCCTCCACTTT. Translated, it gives CASSQDSQLNNSPLHF. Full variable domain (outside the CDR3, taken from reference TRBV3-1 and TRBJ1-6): DTAVSQTPKYLVTQMGNDKSIKCEQNLGHDTMYWYKQDSKKFLKIMFSYNNKELIINETVPNRFSPKSPDKAHLNLHINSLELGDSAVYFCASSQDSQLNNSPLHFGNGTRLTVT.